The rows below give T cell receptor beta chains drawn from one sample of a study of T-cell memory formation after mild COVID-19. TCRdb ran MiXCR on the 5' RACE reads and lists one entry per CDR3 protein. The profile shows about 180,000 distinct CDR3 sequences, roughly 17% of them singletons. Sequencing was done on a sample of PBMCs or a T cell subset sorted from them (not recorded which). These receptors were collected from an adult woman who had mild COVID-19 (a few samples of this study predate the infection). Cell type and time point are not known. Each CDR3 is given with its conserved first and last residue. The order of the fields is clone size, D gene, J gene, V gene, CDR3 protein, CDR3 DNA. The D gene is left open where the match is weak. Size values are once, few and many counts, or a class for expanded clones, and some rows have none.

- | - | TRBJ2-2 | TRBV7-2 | CASSLQNPAMGGGELFF | TGTGCCAGCAGCTTACAGAACCCGGCCATGGGGGGCGGGGAGCTGTTTTTT
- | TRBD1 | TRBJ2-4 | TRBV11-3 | CASSSRTGPDIQYF | TGTGCCAGCAGCTCACGGACAGGCCCGGACATTCAGTACTTC
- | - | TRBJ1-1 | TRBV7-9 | CASSLGGLGRSNTEAFF | TGTGCCAGCAGCTTAGGGGGTCTGGGACGGTCGAACACTGAAGCTTTCTTT
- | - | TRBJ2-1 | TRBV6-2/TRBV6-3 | CASSLPRAANEQFF | TGTGCCAGCAGCCTTCCGCGGGCAGCCAATGAGCAGTTCTTC
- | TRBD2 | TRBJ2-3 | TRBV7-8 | CAHAAGGRLDTQYF | TGTGCCCATGCGGCGGGGGGGCGGTTGGATACGCAGTATTTT
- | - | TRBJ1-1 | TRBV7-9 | CASSFGWGNTEAFF | TGTGCCAGCAGCTTTGGTTGGGGGAACACTGAAGCTTTCTTT
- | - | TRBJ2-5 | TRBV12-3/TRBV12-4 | CASSLLGVETQYF | TGTGCCAGCAGTTTATTAGGGGTAGAGACCCAGTACTTC
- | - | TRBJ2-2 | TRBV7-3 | CATKPTNTGELFF | TGTGCCACGAAGCCTACGAACACCGGGGAGCTGTTTTTT
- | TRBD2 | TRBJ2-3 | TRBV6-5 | CAAQASGGSDTQYF | TGTGCCGCACAGGCTAGCGGGGGATCAGATACGCAGTATTTT
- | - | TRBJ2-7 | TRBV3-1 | CASSQYYEQYF | TGTGCCAGCAGCCAGTACTACGAGCAGTACTTC
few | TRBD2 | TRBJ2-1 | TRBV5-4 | CASGGTSGGDNEQFF | TGTGCCAGCGGGGGGACTAGCGGGGGAGACAATGAGCAGTTCTTC
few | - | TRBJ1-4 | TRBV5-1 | CASSSRDREKLFF | TGCGCCAGCAGCTCGAGGGATAGAGAAAAACTGTTTTTT
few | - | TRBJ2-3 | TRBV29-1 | CSVGRSPGDTQYF | TGCAGCGTTGGGCGGTCACCCGGTGATACGCAGTATTTT
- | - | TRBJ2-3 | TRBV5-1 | CASSLQPGTDRVATQYF | TGCGCCAGCAGCTTGCAACCCGGGACTGACAGGGTAGCTACGCAGTATTTT
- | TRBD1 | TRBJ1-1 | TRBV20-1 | CSARVERGHAFF | TGCAGTGCTAGAGTCGAAAGGGGGCACGCTTTCTTT
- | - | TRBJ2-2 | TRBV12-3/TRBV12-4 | CASSFLRGSGTGELFF | TGTGCCAGCAGTTTTTTGAGGGGGTCGGGCACCGGGGAGCTGTTTTTT
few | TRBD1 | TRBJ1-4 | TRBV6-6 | CASSPGTGTEKLFF | TGTGCCAGCAGTCCCGGGACAGGGACTGAAAAACTGTTTTTT
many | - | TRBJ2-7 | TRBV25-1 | CASSEGRAEQYF | TGTGCCAGCAGTGAAGGTAGGGCCGAGCAGTACTTC
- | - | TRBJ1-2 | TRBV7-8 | CASSLRGTIYGYTF | TGTGCCAGCAGCCTCCGGGGTACTATCTATGGCTACACCTTC
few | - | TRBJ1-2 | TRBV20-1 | CSARDGGHRSYGYTF | TGCAGTGCTAGAGATGGGGGACATCGTAGCTATGGCTACACCTTC
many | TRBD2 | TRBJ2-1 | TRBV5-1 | CASSPPGTSGYNEQFF | TGCGCCAGCAGCCCCCCCGGGACTAGCGGGTACAATGAGCAGTTCTTC
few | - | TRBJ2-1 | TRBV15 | CATSRLAEADEQFF | TGTGCCACCAGCAGACTCGCCGAGGCCGATGAGCAGTTCTTC
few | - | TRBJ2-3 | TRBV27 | CASSSLGTARSTDTQYF | TGTGCCAGCAGTTCCCTCGGAACAGCGAGAAGCACAGATACGCAGTATTTT
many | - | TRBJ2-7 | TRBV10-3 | CAISGGGGQNYEQYF | TGTGCCATCAGTGGTGGAGGGGGACAGAACTACGAGCAGTACTTC
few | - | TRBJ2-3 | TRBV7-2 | CASSFEFTDTQYF | TGTGCCAGCAGCTTTGAGTTTACAGATACGCAGTATTTT
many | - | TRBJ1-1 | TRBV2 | CASSPVATDGANTEAFF | TGTGCCAGCAGCCCCGTAGCAACAGATGGGGCGAACACTGAAGCTTTCTTT
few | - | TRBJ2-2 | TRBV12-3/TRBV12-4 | CASSPAGGGNTGELFF | TGTGCCAGCAGTCCAGCAGGGGGAGGGAACACCGGGGAGCTGTTTTTT
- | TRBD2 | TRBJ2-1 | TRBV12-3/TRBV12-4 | CASSPSGLAGINEQFF | TGTGCCAGCAGCCCGTCGGGGCTAGCGGGAATTAATGAGCAGTTCTTC
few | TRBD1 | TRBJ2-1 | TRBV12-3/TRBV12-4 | CASRPTGGGNEQFF | TGTGCCAGCAGGCCTACAGGGGGCGGGAATGAGCAGTTCTTC
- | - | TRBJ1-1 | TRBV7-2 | CASSLRMGARGTEAFF | TGTGCCAGCAGCTTAAGGATGGGGGCCCGGGGCACTGAAGCTTTCTTT
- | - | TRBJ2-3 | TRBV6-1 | CASSSTGRGVTDTQYF | TGTGCCAGCAGCTCGACAGGGAGGGGGGTCACAGATACGCAGTATTTT
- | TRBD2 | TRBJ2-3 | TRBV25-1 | CASSLGTSGRSDTQYF | TGTGCCAGCAGTTTAGGGACTAGCGGGAGGTCAGATACGCAGTATTTT
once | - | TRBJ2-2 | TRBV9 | CASSARGTGELFF | TGTGCCAGCAGCGCCCGGGGCACCGGGGAGCTGTTTTTT
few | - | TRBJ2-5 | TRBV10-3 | CAIRGIQETQYF | TGTGCCATCAGGGGGATCCAAGAGACCCAGTACTTC
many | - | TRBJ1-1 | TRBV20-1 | CSAVLGGSGTEAFF | TGCAGTGCTGTGCTAGGTGGAAGCGGCACTGAAGCTTTCTTT
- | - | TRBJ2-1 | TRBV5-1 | CASSLVVNNEQFF | TGCGCCAGCAGCTTGGTAGTGAACAATGAGCAGTTCTTC
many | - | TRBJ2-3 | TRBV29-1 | CSSNGPGAGTDTQYF | TGCAGCTCCAATGGGCCCGGGGCCGGGACAGATACGCAGTATTTT
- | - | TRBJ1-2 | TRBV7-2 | CASSLDLGGYGYTF | TGTGCCAGCAGCCTTGATCTAGGGGGTTATGGCTACACCTTC
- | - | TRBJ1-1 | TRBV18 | CASSPPFAAAFF | TGTGCCAGCTCACCACCGTTTGCCGCAGCTTTCTTT
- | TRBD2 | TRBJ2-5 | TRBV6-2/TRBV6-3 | CASSYGSGLAGEAQYF | TGTGCCAGCAGTTACGGATCGGGACTAGCGGGAGAGGCCCAGTACTTC
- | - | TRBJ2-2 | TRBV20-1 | CSAIRWRGYTGELFF | TGCAGTGCTATTCGATGGAGGGGGTACACCGGGGAGCTGTTTTTT
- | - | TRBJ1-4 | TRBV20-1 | CSASAPGNEKLFF | TGCAGTGCATCGGCCCCAGGGAATGAAAAACTGTTTTTT
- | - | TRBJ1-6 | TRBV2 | CASWTSGASPLHF | TGTGCCAGCTGGACCTCAGGGGCGTCACCCCTCCACTTT
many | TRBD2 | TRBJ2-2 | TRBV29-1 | CSVTSGSSGELFF | TGCAGCGTCACTAGCGGGAGTTCCGGGGAGCTGTTTTTT
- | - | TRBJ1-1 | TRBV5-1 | CASSSGLENTEAFF | TGCGCCAGCAGCTCCGGACTCGAGAACACTGAAGCTTTCTTT
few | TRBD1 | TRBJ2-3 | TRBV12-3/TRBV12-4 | CASSATGGRPDTQYF | TGTGCCAGCAGTGCTACAGGGGGCCGACCAGATACGCAGTATTTT
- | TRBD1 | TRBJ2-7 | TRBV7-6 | CASSLGDRGRGEQYF | TGTGCCAGCAGCTTAGGGGACAGGGGGCGCGGTGAGCAGTACTTC
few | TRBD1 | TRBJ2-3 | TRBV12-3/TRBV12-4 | CASSLATGGRDTQYF | TGTGCCAGCAGTTTAGCTACAGGGGGGAGAGATACGCAGTATTTT
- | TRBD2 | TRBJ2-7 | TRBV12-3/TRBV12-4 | CASSLSSGSVEQYF | TGTGCCAGCAGTTTAAGCAGCGGGAGTGTCGAGCAGTACTTC
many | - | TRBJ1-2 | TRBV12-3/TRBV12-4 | CASNFFQGYGYTF | TGTGCCAGCAACTTTTTCCAGGGTTATGGCTACACCTTC
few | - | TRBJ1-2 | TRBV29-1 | CSVDSYGYTF | TGCAGCGTTGACAGCTATGGCTACACCTTC
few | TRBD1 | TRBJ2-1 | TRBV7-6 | CASSLAPGGMVNEQFF | TGTGCCAGCAGCTTGGCTCCAGGGGGCATGGTGAATGAGCAGTTCTTC
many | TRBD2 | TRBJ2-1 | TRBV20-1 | CSATLASGGDEQFF | TGCAGTGCTACGCTTGCTAGCGGGGGCGATGAGCAGTTCTTC
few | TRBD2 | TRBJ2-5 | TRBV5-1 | CASSLAPSGKGETQYF | TGCGCCAGCAGCTTGGCCCCTAGCGGAAAGGGGGAGACCCAGTACTTC
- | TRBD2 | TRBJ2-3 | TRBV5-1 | CASSFGLAGGSTDTQYF | TGCGCCAGCAGCTTTGGACTAGCGGGGGGTAGCACAGATACGCAGTATTTT
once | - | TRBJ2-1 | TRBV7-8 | CASSLSRGFNEQFF | TGTGCCAGCAGCTTAAGTAGGGGCTTCAATGAGCAGTTCTTC
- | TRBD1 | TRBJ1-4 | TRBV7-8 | CASSLPGTDNEKLFF | TGTGCCAGCAGCTTACCCGGGACAGATAATGAAAAACTGTTTTTT
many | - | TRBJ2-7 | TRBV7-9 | CASSLEPMTGYEQYF | TGTGCCAGCAGCTTAGAGCCCATGACCGGCTACGAGCAGTACTTC